The present entry profiles one T cell receptor beta chain with its context. Its antigen specificity is not known. No per-base quality is available; no much larger clone lies one base away. Looking up the germline V gene yields CDR1 MNHEY and CDR2 SVGAGI. Trimming removed 6 bases from V and 6 bases from J, leaving 5 bases between the germline ends. The CDR3 sequence holds 11 residues, the cysteine and phenylalanine included. The DNA shown is the 33-base CDR3, in frame from base 1. Library generation was performed with the immunoSEQ multiplex PCR assay. Entries here come from immuneACCESS through TCRdb and include only in-frame sequences with V and J called. Some clones fail to appear in such tables; in the studies checked, an unresolved V gene covers under half of the shortfall, and the cause of the remainder is unknown. The sample contains about 75,000 clones, roughly 92% of them found a single time. Of the sample, around 0.38% falls within the top ten clones.

This specimen comes from a study of technical replicates of blood from a handful of donors (dated by TCRdb to about 2017). The sequenced material came from T cells isolated from PBMCs. The chain couples TRBV6-5 to TRBJ2-2; no confident D gene assignment can be made. The clonotype comes from a human donor in good health. Read as DNA, the sequence is TGTGCCAGCAGCCGGGCCGGGGAGCTGTTTTTT. Translated, this is CASSRAGELFF.